This T cell receptor beta chain appears in the sequencing data of a study of blood T cell repertoires in COVID-19. Study summary: The United States, Italy and Spain supplied acute and convalescent COVID-19 samples. PBMCs, B-cell-depleted T cells, or T cells were the source of the cDNA or gDNA that made up the material.

Sequencing used immunoSEQ multiplex PCR; TCRdb keeps in-frame clones, though not all of them. Of around 310,000 clones in the sample, almost 90% were seen once. The CDR3 runs to 17 residues. V was pared by 2 bases and J by 8 bases, with 15 bases of the junction left unmatched. Germline V gives CDR1 MNHEY, CDR2 SVGEGT. V usage is TRBV6-2 or TRBV6-3 and J usage is TRBJ2-1; 7 nucleotides line up with TRBD1. The material sequenced was peripheral blood. This TCR was recovered from a middle-aged woman with COVID-19, enrolled during active disease. Here the CDR3 reads CASSYPPNRGLDDEQFF. The DNA for the CDR3 is TGTGCCAGCAGTTACCCCCCTAACAGGGGTCTAGACGATGAGCAGTTCTTC.